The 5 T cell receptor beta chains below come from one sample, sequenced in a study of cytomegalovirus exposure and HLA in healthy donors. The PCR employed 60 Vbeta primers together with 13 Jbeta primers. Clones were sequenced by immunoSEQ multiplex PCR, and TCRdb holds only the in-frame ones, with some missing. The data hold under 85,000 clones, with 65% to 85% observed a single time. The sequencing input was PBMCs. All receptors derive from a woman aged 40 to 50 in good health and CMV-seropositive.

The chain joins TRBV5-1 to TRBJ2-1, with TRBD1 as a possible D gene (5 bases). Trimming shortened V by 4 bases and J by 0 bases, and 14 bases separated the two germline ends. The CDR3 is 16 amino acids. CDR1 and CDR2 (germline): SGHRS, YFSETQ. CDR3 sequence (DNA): TGCGCCAGCAGCCCCCGACAGATGTTCTCCTACAATGAGCAGTTCTTC. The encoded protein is CASSPRQMFSYNEQFF.

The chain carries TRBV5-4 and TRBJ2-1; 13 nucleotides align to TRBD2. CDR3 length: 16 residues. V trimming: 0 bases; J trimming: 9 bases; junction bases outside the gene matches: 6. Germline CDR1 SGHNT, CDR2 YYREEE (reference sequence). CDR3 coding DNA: TGTGCCAGCAGCTTGGAGGGACTAGCGGGGTTCGGTGAGCAGTTCTTC. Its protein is CASSLEGLAGFGEQFF.

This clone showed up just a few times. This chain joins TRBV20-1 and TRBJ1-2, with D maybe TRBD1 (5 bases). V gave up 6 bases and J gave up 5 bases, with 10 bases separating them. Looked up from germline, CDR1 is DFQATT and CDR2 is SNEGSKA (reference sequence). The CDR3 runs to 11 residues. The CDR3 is CSAQGGYGYTF. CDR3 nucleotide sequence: TGCAGTGCCCAGGGAGGTTATGGCTACACCTTC.

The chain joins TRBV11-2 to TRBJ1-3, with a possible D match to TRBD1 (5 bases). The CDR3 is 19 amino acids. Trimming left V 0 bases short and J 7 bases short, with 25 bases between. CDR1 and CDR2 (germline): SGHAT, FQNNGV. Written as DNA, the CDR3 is TGTGCCAGCAGCTTAGATAGTTCCGGACACGAGTCCTTTGCGAACACCATATATTTT. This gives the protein CASSLDSSGHESFANTIYF.

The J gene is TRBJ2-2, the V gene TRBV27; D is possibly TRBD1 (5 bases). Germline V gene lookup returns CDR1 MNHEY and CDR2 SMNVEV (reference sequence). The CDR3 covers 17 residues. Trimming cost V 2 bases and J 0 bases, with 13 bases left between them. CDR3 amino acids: CASSLQGTPTNTGELFF. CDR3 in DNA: TGTGCCAGCAGTTTACAGGGAACCCCAACGAACACCGGGGAGCTGTTTTTT.